This T cell receptor beta chain was identified during a study of cytomegalovirus exposure and HLA in healthy donors. Study outcomes and limitations: Reportedly, diagnosis of cytomegalovirus status by the classifier showed high specificity and sensitivity.

The validation cohort, a group of around 130 subjects, included the donors and was separate from the approximately 650-subject first cohort. With regard to this clone: Its antigen is not known.

V was clipped by 0 bases and J by 13 bases; unmatched bases: 6. CDR1 is MNHEY, CDR2 SVGAGI, per germline. This CDR3 is 14 amino acids long. Profiled with immunoSEQ multiplex PCR; TCRdb holds only in-frame clones, not every one. This sample carries about 140,000 clones, approximately 85% of them seen once, and the ten largest clones take over 1.3%. The sample consisted of PBMCs. The V call is TRBV6-5, the J call TRBJ1-6, with 7 bases matching TRBD1. The sequence derives from a woman under 40 in good health and CMV-seronegative. The CDR3 DNA sequence: TGTGCCAGCAGTTACTCTACACAGGGGTCTCCCCTCCACTTT. It yields the protein CASSYSTQGSPLHF.